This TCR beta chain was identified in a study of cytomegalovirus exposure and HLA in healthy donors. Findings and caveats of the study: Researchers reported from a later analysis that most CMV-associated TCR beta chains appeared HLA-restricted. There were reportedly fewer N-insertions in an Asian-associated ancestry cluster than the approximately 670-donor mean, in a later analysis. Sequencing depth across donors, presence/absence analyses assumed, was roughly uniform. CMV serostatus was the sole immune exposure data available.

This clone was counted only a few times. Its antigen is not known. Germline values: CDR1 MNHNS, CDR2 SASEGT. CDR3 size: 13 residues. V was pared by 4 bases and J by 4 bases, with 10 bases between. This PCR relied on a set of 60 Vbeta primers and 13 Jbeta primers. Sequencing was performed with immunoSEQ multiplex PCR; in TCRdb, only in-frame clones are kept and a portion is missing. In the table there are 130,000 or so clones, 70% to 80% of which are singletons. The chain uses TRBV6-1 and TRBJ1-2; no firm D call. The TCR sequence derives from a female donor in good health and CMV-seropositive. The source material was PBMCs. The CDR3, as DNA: TGTGCCAGCAGTGGCGGGGTCTTCTATGGCTACACCTTC. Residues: CASSGGVFYGYTF.